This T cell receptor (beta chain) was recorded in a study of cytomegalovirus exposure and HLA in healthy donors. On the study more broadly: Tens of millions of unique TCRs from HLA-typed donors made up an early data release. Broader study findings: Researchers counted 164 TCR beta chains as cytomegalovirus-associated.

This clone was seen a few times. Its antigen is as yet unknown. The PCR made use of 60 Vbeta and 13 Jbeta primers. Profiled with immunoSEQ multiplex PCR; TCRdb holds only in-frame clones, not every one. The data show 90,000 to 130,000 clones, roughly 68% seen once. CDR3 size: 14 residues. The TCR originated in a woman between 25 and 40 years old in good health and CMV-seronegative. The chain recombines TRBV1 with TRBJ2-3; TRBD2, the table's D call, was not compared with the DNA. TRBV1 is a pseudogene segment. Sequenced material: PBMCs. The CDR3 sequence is CTSRAGTRTDTQYF. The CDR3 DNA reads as TGCACCAGCAGAGCCGGGACTCGCACAGATACGCAGTATTTT.